These T cell receptor beta chains were read from a single sample in a study of cytotoxic CD8 clonotypes in ibrutinib-treated CLL. Profiling relied on immunoSEQ multiplex PCR, and the TCRdb table lists in-frame clones only, not all of them. Of roughly 220,000 clones detected, roughly 77% appear once; the ten largest clones hold approximately 5.9%. The starting material was PBMCs, obtained after 12 months of ibrutinib treatment. Receptors were obtained from a human donor with chronic lymphocytic leukemia. Both conserved end residues are part of each CDR3. The order of the fields is clone size, J gene, D gene, CDR3 length, V gene, CDR3 protein, CDR3 DNA. A D gene is named only where the DNA matches it firmly. Where a row states a size, it is once, few, many or the class of an expanded clone; other rows omit it.

clone_size: .; j_call: TRBJ1-1; d_call: .; cdr3_length: 13; v_call: TRBV27; cdr3_aa: CASIGQGATEAFF; cdr3_nt: TGTGCCAGCATAGGCCAGGGAGCCACTGAAGCTTTCTTT
clone_size: .; j_call: TRBJ2-5; d_call: TRBD2; cdr3_length: 17; v_call: TRBV29-1; cdr3_aa: CSARRLAGGLHQETQYF; cdr3_nt: TGCAGCGCAAGACGACTAGCGGGAGGCCTCCACCAAGAGACCCAGTACTTC
clone_size: .; j_call: TRBJ2-7; d_call: .; cdr3_length: 13; v_call: TRBV9; cdr3_aa: CASSVEAGDEQYF; cdr3_nt: TGTGCCAGCAGCGTAGAGGCAGGAGACGAGCAGTACTTC
clone_size: once; j_call: TRBJ2-7; d_call: .; cdr3_length: 15; v_call: TRBV5-1; cdr3_aa: CASSDYRNPSYEQYF; cdr3_nt: TGCGCCAGCAGCGACTACAGGAATCCTTCCTACGAGCAGTACTTC
clone_size: .; j_call: TRBJ1-5; d_call: .; cdr3_length: 13; v_call: TRBV9; cdr3_aa: CASSVWSNQPQHF; cdr3_nt: TGTGCCAGCAGCGTATGGAGCAATCAGCCCCAGCATTTT
clone_size: .; j_call: TRBJ2-6; d_call: .; cdr3_length: 18; v_call: TRBV6-4; cdr3_aa: CASSITRASSSGANVLTF; cdr3_nt: TGTGCCAGCAGTATAACACGGGCCTCTTCCTCTGGGGCCAACGTCCTGACTTTC
clone_size: few; j_call: TRBJ2-1; d_call: .; cdr3_length: 15; v_call: TRBV4-2; cdr3_aa: CASSQEPSSYNEQFF; cdr3_nt: TGTGCCAGCAGCCAAGAGCCGAGCTCCTACAATGAGCAGTTCTTC
clone_size: few; j_call: TRBJ2-2; d_call: .; cdr3_length: 13; v_call: TRBV6-6; cdr3_aa: CASRDFTIGELFF; cdr3_nt: TGTGCCAGCAGGGATTTTACGATCGGGGAGCTGTTTTTT
clone_size: .; j_call: TRBJ2-4; d_call: .; cdr3_length: 16; v_call: TRBV21-1; cdr3_aa: CASKGVRGARRDIQYF; cdr3_nt: TGTGCCAGCAAGGGGGTCAGGGGGGCTCGAAGGGACATTCAGTACTTC
clone_size: .; j_call: TRBJ1-1; d_call: .; cdr3_length: 13; v_call: TRBV9; cdr3_aa: CASSDKNSDEAFF; cdr3_nt: TGTGCCAGCAGCGACAAAAACAGTGATGAAGCTTTCTTT
clone_size: .; j_call: TRBJ1-2; d_call: TRBD1; cdr3_length: 13; v_call: TRBV2; cdr3_aa: CASSDQGDYGYTF; cdr3_nt: TGTGCCAGCAGTGATCAGGGGGACTATGGCTACACCTTC
clone_size: few; j_call: TRBJ1-2; d_call: .; cdr3_length: 14; v_call: TRBV9; cdr3_aa: CASSVGWSNYGYTF; cdr3_nt: TGTGCCAGCAGCGTAGGTTGGTCGAACTATGGCTACACCTTC
clone_size: .; j_call: TRBJ1-1; d_call: .; cdr3_length: 17; v_call: TRBV9; cdr3_aa: CASSVDVSSAGDFEAFF; cdr3_nt: TGTGCCAGCAGCGTAGATGTTAGTTCGGCAGGGGATTTTGAAGCTTTCTTT
clone_size: few; j_call: TRBJ1-4; d_call: TRBD1; cdr3_length: 12; v_call: TRBV7-7; cdr3_aa: CASSRPGGELFF; cdr3_nt: TGTGCTAGCAGCCGCCCAGGGGGAGAACTGTTTTTT
clone_size: few; j_call: TRBJ2-3; d_call: TRBD2; cdr3_length: 13; v_call: TRBV19; cdr3_aa: CASTGSGADTQYF; cdr3_nt: TGTGCCAGTACGGGTAGCGGGGCAGATACGCAGTATTTT
clone_size: .; j_call: TRBJ1-1; d_call: TRBD1; cdr3_length: 14; v_call: TRBV11-2; cdr3_aa: CASRTTGGNTEAFF; cdr3_nt: TGTGCCAGCAGGACGACAGGGGGGAACACTGAAGCTTTCTTT
clone_size: .; j_call: TRBJ2-3; d_call: .; cdr3_length: 16; v_call: TRBV5-1; cdr3_aa: CASSLGTGLRTDTQYF; cdr3_nt: TGCGCCAGCAGCTTGGGTACAGGGTTAAGGACGGATACGCAGTATTTT
clone_size: .; j_call: TRBJ1-5; d_call: .; cdr3_length: 13; v_call: TRBV30; cdr3_aa: CAWGGISNQPQHF; cdr3_nt: TGTGCCTGGGGGGGAATTAGCAATCAGCCCCAGCATTTT
clone_size: .; j_call: TRBJ2-3; d_call: .; cdr3_length: 12; v_call: TRBV7-7; cdr3_aa: CASSLQGDTQYF; cdr3_nt: TGTGCTAGCAGCCTCCAGGGGGATACGCAGTATTTT
clone_size: .; j_call: TRBJ1-5; d_call: .; cdr3_length: 14; v_call: TRBV9; cdr3_aa: CASSVALSNQPQHF; cdr3_nt: TGTGCCAGCAGCGTAGCCCTTAGCAATCAGCCCCAGCATTTT
clone_size: .; j_call: TRBJ1-1; d_call: .; cdr3_length: 17; v_call: TRBV6-1; cdr3_aa: CASREASYRNMNTEAFF; cdr3_nt: TGTGCCAGCAGGGAAGCGTCCTACAGGAATATGAACACTGAAGCTTTCTTT
clone_size: .; j_call: TRBJ1-3; d_call: .; cdr3_length: 15; v_call: TRBV30; cdr3_aa: CAWSERVSSGNTIYF; cdr3_nt: TGTGCCTGGAGTGAGAGGGTGTCCTCTGGAAACACCATATATTTT
clone_size: .; j_call: TRBJ1-2; d_call: .; cdr3_length: 14; v_call: TRBV5-1; cdr3_aa: CASSLDSPNYGYTF; cdr3_nt: TGCGCCAGCAGCCTCGACAGTCCGAACTATGGCTACACCTTC
clone_size: .; j_call: TRBJ1-4; d_call: .; cdr3_length: 14; v_call: TRBV18; cdr3_aa: CASSATTTNEKLFF; cdr3_nt: TGTGCCAGCTCAGCGACAACAACTAATGAAAAACTGTTTTTT
clone_size: .; j_call: TRBJ1-3; d_call: .; cdr3_length: 15; v_call: TRBV7-9; cdr3_aa: CAIAGGHPSGNTIYF; cdr3_nt: TGTGCCATTGCTGGGGGTCATCCCTCTGGAAACACCATATATTTT
clone_size: .; j_call: TRBJ1-2; d_call: .; cdr3_length: 15; v_call: TRBV11-2; cdr3_aa: CASSSSQVSSYGYTF; cdr3_nt: TGTGCCAGCAGCTCAAGCCAGGTCTCGAGCTATGGCTACACCTTC
clone_size: few; j_call: TRBJ1-2; d_call: .; cdr3_length: 16; v_call: TRBV19; cdr3_aa: CASSRAGKVANYGYTF; cdr3_nt: TGTGCCAGTAGTAGAGCAGGGAAGGTCGCTAACTATGGCTACACCTTC
clone_size: .; j_call: TRBJ2-3; d_call: .; cdr3_length: 12; v_call: TRBV5-6; cdr3_aa: CASSFLEDTQYF; cdr3_nt: TGTGCCAGCAGCTTTTTGGAGGATACGCAGTATTTT
clone_size: .; j_call: TRBJ1-6; d_call: .; cdr3_length: 16; v_call: TRBV4-1; cdr3_aa: CASSQDFGVRGSPLHF; cdr3_nt: TGCGCCAGCAGCCAAGATTTCGGAGTCAGAGGTTCACCCCTCCACTTT
clone_size: .; j_call: TRBJ2-1; d_call: TRBD2; cdr3_length: 14; v_call: TRBV6-1; cdr3_aa: CASSDRLASNEQFF; cdr3_nt: TGTGCCAGCAGTGACAGACTAGCGAGCAATGAGCAGTTCTTC
clone_size: .; j_call: TRBJ2-5; d_call: .; cdr3_length: 15; v_call: TRBV5-1; cdr3_aa: CASSGNAGIQETQYF; cdr3_nt: TGCGCCAGCAGCGGAAACGCCGGCATCCAAGAGACCCAGTACTTC
clone_size: .; j_call: TRBJ1-6; d_call: TRBD1; cdr3_length: 14; v_call: TRBV9; cdr3_aa: CASSAQGANSPLHF; cdr3_nt: TGTGCCAGCAGCGCACAGGGGGCTAATTCACCCCTCCACTTT
clone_size: .; j_call: TRBJ2-1; d_call: .; cdr3_length: 15; v_call: TRBV7-9; cdr3_aa: CASSSANQQGNEQFF; cdr3_nt: TGTGCCAGCAGCTCAGCGAACCAACAGGGCAATGAGCAGTTCTTC
clone_size: once; j_call: TRBJ2-7; d_call: .; cdr3_length: 11; v_call: TRBV20-1; cdr3_aa: CSARDFYEQYF; cdr3_nt: TGCAGTGCTAGAGATTTCTACGAGCAGTACTTC
clone_size: .; j_call: TRBJ1-5; d_call: TRBD1; cdr3_length: 16; v_call: TRBV23-1; cdr3_aa: CASTNRRTGGNQPQHF; cdr3_nt: TGCGCCAGCACCAACCGAAGGACAGGGGGCAATCAGCCCCAGCATTTT
clone_size: .; j_call: TRBJ2-7; d_call: TRBD1; cdr3_length: 14; v_call: TRBV28; cdr3_aa: CASSPDRVSYEQYF; cdr3_nt: TGTGCCAGCAGCCCGGACAGGGTCTCCTACGAGCAGTACTTC
clone_size: once; j_call: TRBJ2-5; d_call: .; cdr3_length: 13; v_call: TRBV5-4; cdr3_aa: CASSFRGQETQYF; cdr3_nt: TGTGCCAGCAGCTTCCGGGGCCAAGAGACCCAGTACTTC
clone_size: .; j_call: TRBJ2-5; d_call: .; cdr3_length: 16; v_call: TRBV6-6; cdr3_aa: CASSYPSRDLRETQYF; cdr3_nt: TGTGCCAGCAGTTATCCCTCCAGGGATCTGAGGGAGACCCAGTACTTC
clone_size: .; j_call: TRBJ2-4; d_call: .; cdr3_length: 17; v_call: TRBV18; cdr3_aa: CASSLGRAGGAKNIQYF; cdr3_nt: TGTGCCAGCTCACTCGGACGGGCCGGTGGAGCCAAAAACATTCAGTACTTC
clone_size: .; j_call: TRBJ1-1; d_call: .; cdr3_length: 15; v_call: TRBV5-1; cdr3_aa: CASSVRPGPDTEAFF; cdr3_nt: TGCGCCAGCAGCGTACGTCCCGGGCCGGACACTGAAGCTTTCTTT
clone_size: few; j_call: TRBJ1-5; d_call: .; cdr3_length: 15; v_call: TRBV19; cdr3_aa: CASRSVSHSNQPQHF; cdr3_nt: TGTGCCAGTAGATCAGTCAGCCATAGCAATCAGCCCCAGCATTTT
clone_size: .; j_call: TRBJ2-7; d_call: .; cdr3_length: 15; v_call: TRBV27; cdr3_aa: CASSPVGGLSYEQYF; cdr3_nt: TGTGCCAGCAGTCCCGTCGGAGGCCTCTCCTACGAGCAGTACTTC
clone_size: .; j_call: TRBJ1-5; d_call: TRBD1; cdr3_length: 19; v_call: TRBV27; cdr3_aa: CASSFPDTGAPYSNQPQHF; cdr3_nt: TGTGCCAGCAGTTTCCCAGACACAGGGGCCCCTTATAGCAATCAGCCCCAGCATTTT
clone_size: .; j_call: TRBJ2-7; d_call: TRBD1; cdr3_length: 16; v_call: TRBV7-2; cdr3_aa: CASSLGTARGRYEQYF; cdr3_nt: TGTGCCAGCAGCTTGGGGACAGCCAGAGGACGCTACGAGCAGTACTTC
clone_size: few; j_call: TRBJ2-1; d_call: .; cdr3_length: 14; v_call: TRBV7-2; cdr3_aa: CASSLGGSYNEQFF; cdr3_nt: TGTGCCAGCAGTTTAGGGGGCTCCTACAATGAGCAGTTCTTC